The 10 T cell receptor beta chains presented below share a single source sample, sequenced in a study of Graves' ophthalmopathy and Graves' hyperthyroidism (dated by TCRdb to about 2018). Reads for this sample came from an Illumina HiSeq 2000. TCR beta CDR3 regions were amplified from RNA transcripts for repertoire sequencing. The first round of RT-PCR was done with HTBI primers and the Qiagen OneStep RT-PCR kit, and was followed by a second round of multiplex PCR, then size selection and purification. TCRdb reanalyzed the raw reads on its own, using fastp at Q25 for trimming and MiXCR for clone calling, and kept in-frame beta chains. Each entry merges the rows of one CDR3 protein and shows their most common DNA and genes. The sample data list more than 150,000 distinct CDR3 sequences, and about 40% of these were observed just once. The ten largest clones take up 5.8% of the sample. What was sequenced was peripheral blood. The receptors derive from a woman between 40 and 50 years old with Graves' ophthalmopathy. Donor details come from another sample of the same person, matched by shared clones.

This clonotype appeared a few times. The chain recombines TRBV12-3 or TRBV12-4 with TRBJ1-2; 8 nucleotides line up with TRBD1. The CDR3 loop spans 14 amino acids. V trimming: 5 bases; J trimming: 5 bases; junction bases outside the gene matches: 7. The CDR3 nucleotides read TGTGCCAGCAGTAGTACCGGGACAGGATATGGCTACACCTTC. This sequence encodes CASSSTGTGYGYTF.

This clonotype has ten or more counts. This chain joins TRBV2 and TRBJ1-5; D remains unclear. Trimming took 7 bases from V and 5 from J, leaving 9 bases between them. The germline V gene encodes CDR1 SNHLY and CDR2 FYNNEI. This CDR3 spans 12 amino acids. This chain's CDR3 is CASKTDYQPQHF. CDR3 nucleotides: TGTGCCAGCAAAACGGACTATCAGCCCCAGCATTTT.

This clonotype has more than one count but fewer than ten. The V call is TRBV5-6, the J call TRBJ2-5; possibly TRBD1 for D (8 bases). From germline, CDR1 is SGHDT and CDR2 YYEEEE. This CDR3 comprises 15 residues. V lost 4 bases to trimming and J lost 2 bases, with 15 bases between them. CDR3 amino acids: CASSPQGGPQETQYF. The CDR3, as DNA: TGTGCCAGCAGCCCACAGGGGGGGCCACAAGAGACCCAGTACTTC.

This clonotype was detected many times. J is TRBJ1-5 and V is TRBV7-8, with D unclear. V lost 3 bases, J lost 6 bases, and 9 bases lay in between. In germline, CDR1 is SGHVS, CDR2 FQNEAQ. The CDR3 consists of 13 residues. CDR3 nucleotide sequence: TGTGCCAGCAGCTTGTCGCCGGGTCAGCCCCAGCATTTT. Its protein is CASSLSPGQPQHF.

The gene calls are TRBV7-9 and TRBJ2-5; the match to TRBD1 covers 9 bases. The junction had 12 bases not matched to a gene; V was cut back by 5 bases and J by 5 bases. Germline CDR1 and CDR2: SEHNR and FQNEAQ (reference sequence). This CDR3 is 16 amino acids long. DNA of the CDR3: TGTGCCAGCAGCCGGCGATCCGGGACAGGGATCGAGACCCAGTACTTC. Translating it yields CASSRRSGTGIETQYF.

This clonotype has more than one count but fewer than ten. The chain couples TRBV30 to TRBJ2-7, with TRBD1 as a possible D gene (6 bases). Trimming took 0 bases from V and 0 from J, leaving 18 bases between them. The CDR3 has 17 amino acids. Germline V CDR1 and CDR2: GTSNPN, SVGIG (reference sequence). The CDR3 nucleotides read TGTGCCTGGAGTGTAGCCCCACTGGACAGATCCTCCTACGAGCAGTACTTC. The encoded protein is CAWSVAPLDRSSYEQYF.

In its sample, this clonotype was seen many times. This chain connects TRBV18 to TRBJ2-2, with no clear D. The germline V gene has CDR1 KGHSH and CDR2 LQKENI. Between the trimmed V and J ends, which lost 2 bases and 6 bases, there was a span of 13 bases. The CDR3 is made up of 15 amino acids. The CDR3 DNA is TGTGCCAGCTCACCAGCGGCTAGTGATTCCGGGGAGCTGTTTTTT. It specifies CASSPAASDSGELFF.

The table lists this clonotype with many counts. The rearrangement joins TRBV4-3 to TRBJ2-7; the match to TRBD1 covers 7 bases. The germline gives CDR1 LGHNA, CDR2 YSLEER. There are 17 residues in the CDR3. The V segment lost 0 bases and the J segment 4 bases; nucleotides outside the gene matches: 12. CDR3 sequence: CASSQDWVGTVGYEQYF. In DNA form, the CDR3 reads TGCGCCAGCAGCCAAGATTGGGTCGGGACAGTTGGTTACGAGCAGTACTTC.

This clonotype was counted many times. This sequence joins TRBV27 and TRBJ2-7; a weak D match, TRBD2 (5 bases). In germline, CDR1 is MNHEY, CDR2 SMNVEV (reference sequence). V lost 8 bases, J lost 6 bases, and 20 bases lay in between. CDR3 length equals 14 residues. The CDR3, as DNA: TGTGCCAGCGGATTATCGCCCGGGGTTGGCGAGCAGTACTTC. This codes for CASGLSPGVGEQYF.

This clonotype was recorded at least ten times. The chain uses TRBV15 and TRBJ1-2; 8 bases agree with TRBD1. The CDR3 consists of 14 residues. In germline, CDR1 is LNHNV, CDR2 YYDKDF (reference sequence). V lost 5 bases to trimming and J lost 7 bases; unmatched junction nucleotides: 9. The CDR3 coding sequence is TGTGCCACCAGCGAGGACAGGGTGGGACCTGGCTACACCTTC. It codes for CATSEDRVGPGYTF.